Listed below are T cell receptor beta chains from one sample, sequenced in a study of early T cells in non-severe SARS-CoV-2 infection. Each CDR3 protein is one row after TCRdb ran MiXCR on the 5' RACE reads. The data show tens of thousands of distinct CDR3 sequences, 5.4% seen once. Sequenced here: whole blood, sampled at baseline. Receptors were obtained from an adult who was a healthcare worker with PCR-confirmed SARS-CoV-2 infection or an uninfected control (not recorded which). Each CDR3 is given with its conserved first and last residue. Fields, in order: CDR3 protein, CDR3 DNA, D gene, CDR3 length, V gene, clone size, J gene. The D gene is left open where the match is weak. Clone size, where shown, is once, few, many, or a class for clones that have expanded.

cdr3_aa: CASSPRQGTDTQYF
cdr3_nt: TGCGCCAGCAGCCCTCGCCAGGGGACAGATACGCAGTATTTT
d_call: .
cdr3_length: 14
v_call: TRBV4-1
clone_size: few
j_call: TRBJ2-3

cdr3_aa: CASASSGISYNEQFF
cdr3_nt: TGTGCCAGCGCATCTAGCGGGATTTCCTACAATGAGCAGTTCTTC
d_call: TRBD2
cdr3_length: 15
v_call: TRBV3-1
clone_size: .
j_call: TRBJ2-1

cdr3_aa: CAISPGIAEYNEQFF
cdr3_nt: TGTGCCATCAGCCCGGGGATAGCGGAATACAATGAGCAGTTCTTC
d_call: .
cdr3_length: 15
v_call: TRBV10-3
clone_size: many
j_call: TRBJ2-1

cdr3_aa: CASSLAGSEDDEKLFF
cdr3_nt: TGTGCCAGCAGCTTAGCGGGGTCTGAAGATGATGAAAAACTGTTTTTT
d_call: .
cdr3_length: 16
v_call: TRBV7-9
clone_size: few
j_call: TRBJ1-4

cdr3_aa: CASSSGQREETQYF
cdr3_nt: TGTGCCAGCAGTTCGGGACAGCGGGAAGAGACCCAGTACTTC
d_call: .
cdr3_length: 14
v_call: TRBV12-3/TRBV12-4
clone_size: many
j_call: TRBJ2-5

cdr3_aa: CASSFTPGGSTQYF
cdr3_nt: TGTGCCAGCAGTTTCACTCCAGGGGGCAGTACGCAGTATTTT
d_call: TRBD1
cdr3_length: 14
v_call: TRBV6-6
clone_size: few
j_call: TRBJ2-3

cdr3_aa: CASFHGLGGSTDTQYF
cdr3_nt: TGTGCCAGCTTCCACGGCTTGGGGGGAAGCACAGATACGCAGTATTTT
d_call: .
cdr3_length: 16
v_call: TRBV12-3/TRBV12-4
clone_size: many
j_call: TRBJ2-3

cdr3_aa: CASSLRGTNSPLHF
cdr3_nt: TGTGCCAGCAGCTTACGGGGGACAAATTCACCCCTCCACTTT
d_call: .
cdr3_length: 14
v_call: TRBV11-2
clone_size: many
j_call: TRBJ1-6

cdr3_aa: CASSESAAGGQETQYF
cdr3_nt: TGCGCCAGCAGTGAGTCTGCGGCGGGAGGTCAAGAGACCCAGTACTTC
d_call: TRBD2
cdr3_length: 16
v_call: TRBV10-1
clone_size: many
j_call: TRBJ2-5

cdr3_aa: CGYRDEQYF
cdr3_nt: TGTGGCTATAGGGACGAGCAGTACTTC
d_call: .
cdr3_length: 9
v_call: TRBV9
clone_size: .
j_call: TRBJ2-7

cdr3_aa: CAISESDLERQYF
cdr3_nt: TGTGCCATCAGTGAGTCCGACCTGGAGCGGCAGTATTTT
d_call: .
cdr3_length: 13
v_call: TRBV10-3
clone_size: few
j_call: TRBJ2-3

cdr3_aa: CASSTPLTAAAGELFF
cdr3_nt: TGTGCCAGCAGCACGCCGTTGACAGCCGCCGCCGGGGAGCTGTTTTTT
d_call: .
cdr3_length: 16
v_call: TRBV7-9
clone_size: .
j_call: TRBJ2-2

cdr3_aa: CASSPPRGTGGNEQYF
cdr3_nt: TGTGCCAGCTCACCACCCCGTGGGACAGGGGGCAACGAGCAGTACTTC
d_call: TRBD1
cdr3_length: 16
v_call: TRBV18
clone_size: few
j_call: TRBJ2-7

cdr3_aa: CASSDPTATYEQYF
cdr3_nt: TGTGCCAGCAGTGATCCGACGGCAACCTACGAGCAGTACTTC
d_call: .
cdr3_length: 14
v_call: TRBV6-1
clone_size: many
j_call: TRBJ2-7

cdr3_aa: CASSYTLAGGRSGEQFF
cdr3_nt: TGTGCCAGCAGTTACACCCTAGCGGGAGGGCGGTCGGGTGAGCAGTTCTTC
d_call: TRBD2
cdr3_length: 17
v_call: TRBV6-5
clone_size: many
j_call: TRBJ2-1

cdr3_aa: CATSDLRAAGELFF
cdr3_nt: TGTGCCACCAGTGATTTAAGGGCGGCCGGGGAGCTGTTTTTT
d_call: .
cdr3_length: 14
v_call: TRBV24-1
clone_size: many
j_call: TRBJ2-2

cdr3_aa: CASSEGQTHQPQHF
cdr3_nt: TGTGCCAGCAGTGAGGGACAGACCCATCAGCCCCAGCATTTT
d_call: TRBD1
cdr3_length: 14
v_call: TRBV6-1
clone_size: .
j_call: TRBJ1-5

cdr3_aa: CASSLGDREHTEAFF
cdr3_nt: TGTGCCAGCAGCTTAGGGGACAGGGAACACACTGAAGCTTTCTTT
d_call: TRBD1
cdr3_length: 15
v_call: TRBV7-6
clone_size: many
j_call: TRBJ1-1

cdr3_aa: CASSDGRAANEQFF
cdr3_nt: TGCGCCAGCAGCGACGGGAGGGCCGCGAATGAGCAGTTCTTC
d_call: TRBD2
cdr3_length: 14
v_call: TRBV5-1
clone_size: few
j_call: TRBJ2-1

cdr3_aa: CASLQRGESPLHF
cdr3_nt: TGTGCCAGCCTACAAAGGGGGGAGTCACCCCTCCACTTT
d_call: .
cdr3_length: 13
v_call: TRBV6-6
clone_size: many
j_call: TRBJ1-6